The 26 T cell receptor beta chains listed next were all sequenced from one sample in a study of T cells in Graves' hyperthyroidism and ophthalmopathy. Amplification of TCR beta CDR3 regions used RNA as the template. Initially, a first-round RT-PCR of the TCR CDR3 employed the HTBI primer set. Via MiXCR, TCRdb re-called the multiplex PCR reads, giving one row per CDR3 protein. The data show 480,000 or so distinct CDR3 sequences, around 50% seen once. The sequenced sample consisted of peripheral blood or thyroid tissue (not recorded which). The receptors were sampled from an adult woman with Graves' disease, either hyperthyroidism or ophthalmopathy (not recorded which).

This chain joins TRBV11-2 and TRBJ2-5, with 9 nucleotides matching TRBD2. Germline V lookup: CDR1 SGHAT, CDR2 FQNNGV. V lost 3 bases to trimming and J lost 5 bases; unmatched junction nucleotides: 4. CDR3 length: 14 amino acids. The CDR3 DNA reads TGTGCCAGCAGCTTTTGGCGGGAGGGGGAGACCCAGTACTTC. This gives the protein CASSFWREGETQYF.

The table lists this clonotype with a few counts. The genes are TRBV7-6 and TRBJ1-2; D is uncertain. The germline CDR1 and CDR2 sequences are SGHVS and FNYEAQ. V lost 5 bases to trimming and J lost 7 bases, with 5 bases between them. This CDR3 comprises 10 residues. The CDR3 loop is CASSPRGYTF. CDR3 in DNA: TGTGCCAGCAGCCCCCGTGGCTACACCTTC.

This clonotype was seen repeatedly, ten times or more. The chain recombines TRBV20-1 with TRBJ2-5; 9 nucleotides agree with TRBD2. The CDR3 sequence is 14 residues long. Trimming took 2 bases from V and 10 from J; bases not matched to a gene: 11. CDR1 is DFQATT and CDR2 is SNEGSKA in the germline V gene (reference sequence). CDR3 sequence reads: CSARPRGGTRGQYF. Written as DNA, the CDR3 is TGCAGTGCTAGACCGCGGGGGGGTACCAGAGGCCAGTACTTC.

This clonotype was detected only once. The rearrangement uses TRBV5-1 and TRBJ2-7; D perhaps matches TRBD2 (5 bases). CDR3 length: 14 amino acids. Germline-derived CDR1 and CDR2 are SGHRS and YFSETQ. With 4 bases removed from V and 6 bases from J, the gap between germline ends came to 17 bases. The CDR3 DNA sequence: TGCGCCAGCAGCATTAGACCGGGGAGCGGCGAGCAGTACTTC. Its protein is CASSIRPGSGEQYF.

V is TRBV11-2 and J is TRBJ2-7; TRBD2 might be the D (5 bases). V gave up 1 base and J gave up 4 bases, with 14 bases separating them. The CDR3 is 15 residues long. Germline V CDR1 and CDR2: SGHAT, FQNNGV. As DNA, the CDR3 is TGTGCCAGCAGCTTAGTAGCGACACAAGATTACGAGCAGTACTTC. This sequence encodes CASSLVATQDYEQYF.

V is TRBV20-1 and J is TRBJ1-2; 9 bases fit TRBD1. Germline CDR1 reads DFQATT; CDR2 reads SNEGSKA (reference sequence). CDR3 size: 14 residues. V was pared by 6 bases and J by 3 bases, with 8 bases of the junction left unmatched. The CDR3 protein is CSATGQGIHYGYTF. The DNA of the CDR3 is TGCAGTGCAACCGGACAGGGGATTCACTATGGCTACACCTTC.

V gene TRBV9 combines with J gene TRBJ2-2; D is tentatively TRBD1 or TRBD2 (6 bases each). Trimming cost V 0 bases and J 4 bases, with 10 bases left between them. Per germline, CDR1 SGDLS and CDR2 YYNGEE. CDR3 length equals 15 residues. This CDR3 is CASSVVGGVTGELFF. CDR3 coding DNA: TGTGCCAGCAGCGTAGTCGGGGGCGTCACCGGGGAGCTGTTTTTT.

This clonotype was recorded many times. The chain carries TRBV20-1 and TRBJ1-1; D is undetermined. V was shortened by 3 bases and J by 3 bases, with 8 bases between the two germline ends. There are 12 residues in the CDR3. CDR1 is DFQATT and CDR2 is SNEGSKA in the germline V gene (reference sequence). DNA of the CDR3: TGCAGTGCTAGTCGGGCAGACACTGAAGCTTTCTTT. Translated, it gives CSASRADTEAFF.

This clonotype was found many times. The V gene is TRBV15, the J gene TRBJ1-1; 7 bases align to TRBD1. With 4 bases clipped from V and 0 bases from J, the junction kept 5 bases outside the gene matches. The CDR3 sequence is 15 residues long. Germline lookup yields CDR1 LNHNV and CDR2 YYDKDF (reference sequence). Here the CDR3 DNA reads TGTGCCACCAGCACGGGGCAGGGGGTGAACACTGAAGCTTTCTTT. It specifies CATSTGQGVNTEAFF.

This chain uses TRBV10-3 with TRBJ1-5; TRBD1 might be the D (5 bases). The CDR3 runs to 15 residues. Trimming stripped 0 bases from V and 9 bases from J, with 15 bases between. Germline CDR1 reads ENHRY; CDR2 reads SYGVKD. Written as DNA, the CDR3 is TGTGCCATCAGTGAGTCCGGGGGATGGGGTCTGCCCCAGCATTTT. Protein product: CAISESGGWGLPQHF.

The chain links TRBV29-1 to TRBJ2-5; TRBD2 might be the D (5 bases). Germline values: CDR1 SQVTM, CDR2 ANQGSEA. Trimming took off 7 bases at V and 4 bases at J, with 13 bases between the two ends. The CDR3 consists of 12 residues. CDR3 protein: CSGRSGGETQYF. The CDR3 bases are TGCAGCGGGAGGTCAGGAGGAGAGACCCAGTACTTC.

The chain joins TRBV5-1 to TRBJ1-2; TRBD1 is a possible D gene (5 bases). CDR3 size: 13 residues. Germline CDR1 reads SGHRS; CDR2 reads YFSETQ. Deletions cut 4 bases from V and 7 bases from J, with 14 bases between. CDR3 loop: CASSKTDKVGYTF. The CDR3 DNA reads TGCGCCAGCAGCAAGACGGACAAGGTTGGCTACACCTTC. The entire variable domain, with the rest obtained from reference TRBV5-1 and TRBJ1-2, is as follows: KAGVTQTPRYLIKTRGQQVTLSCSPISGHRSVSWYQQTPGQGLQFLFEYFSETQRNKGNFPGRFSGRQFSNSRSEMNVSTLELGDSALYLCASSKTDKVGYTFGSGTRLTVV.

Remarks on this clonotype: A much larger clone lies a single base off, so this may be a read error. DNA for the CDR3: TGTGCCAGCAGGACAGGGGGCAGTCAGCCCCAGCATTTT. It encodes CASRTGGSQPQHF. This chain links TRBV2 with TRBJ1-5; 10 bases are a match to TRBD1. Germline V gene sequence: CDR1 SNHLY, CDR2 FYNNEI. The CDR3 sequence is 13 residues long. V lost 6 bases to trimming and J lost 6 bases; unmatched junction nucleotides: 2.

The chain links TRBV7-2 to TRBJ1-6; possible D gene TRBD1, 5 bases. In germline, CDR1 is SGHTA, CDR2 FQGNSA. V was shortened by 6 bases and J by 12 bases, with 15 bases between the two germline ends. The CDR3 has 13 amino acids. The CDR3 DNA sequence: TGTGCCAGCAGTCAAACGGGACGGCGACCCCTCCACTTT. Translated: CASSQTGRRPLHF. Full variable domain (missing parts from reference TRBV7-2 and TRBJ1-6): GAGVSQSPSNKVTEKGKDVELRCDPISGHTALYWYRQSLGQGLEFLIYFQGNSAPDKSGLPSDRFSAERTGGSVSTLTIQRTQQEDSAVYLCASSQTGRRPLHFGNGTRLTVT.

Many counts were recorded for this clonotype. The J gene is TRBJ2-7, the V gene TRBV7-3; the D call may be TRBD1 or TRBD2 (5 bases each). Trimming took 2 bases from V and 7 from J, leaving 12 bases between them. The CDR3 covers 13 residues. CDR1 is SGHTA and CDR2 is FQGTGA in the germline V gene. This chain's CDR3 is CASSLRDAGEQYF. The CDR3 nucleotides are TGTGCCAGCAGCTTACGGGACGCTGGGGAGCAGTACTTC.

There are many counts of this clonotype. For the CDR3, the DNA is TGTGCCAGCAGCGGCGGACAGGGGGCTAAGGGCTACACCTTC. Amino acids: CASSGGQGAKGYTF. J is TRBJ1-2 and V is TRBV9, with 11 bases aligning to TRBD1. With V trimmed by 3 bases and J by 8 bases, 6 bases remained unmatched. CDR3 length: 14 amino acids. Germline loops: CDR1 SGDLS, CDR2 YYNGEE.

The rearrangement joins TRBV5-1 to TRBJ1-1, with a weak D call TRBD1 (5 bases). The length of the CDR3 is 14 residues. Looked up from germline, CDR1 is SGHRS and CDR2 is YFSETQ. Trimming pared 7 bases from V and 1 base from J, leaving 14 bases between. CDR3 DNA: TGCGCCAGCCTGAGACAGACGACGAACACTGAAGCTTTCTTT. Its protein product is CASLRQTTNTEAFF.

The genes are TRBV6-1 and TRBJ2-7; 9 bases map to TRBD1. After removal of 6 bases from V and 4 bases from J, the junction contained 7 bases not matched to a gene. Germline loops: CDR1 MNHNS, CDR2 SASEGT. The CDR3 contains 14 residues. CDR3 DNA sequence: TGTGCCAGCAGGGCCGGGACAGGGCTATACGAGCAGTACTTC. Translation gives CASRAGTGLYEQYF.

This sequence joins TRBV7-9 and TRBJ1-1; D remains unclear. CDR1 and CDR2 from the germline V gene are SEHNR and FQNEAQ (reference sequence). The ends were cut back, 2 bases at V and 6 bases at J, with 10 bases in the middle. This CDR3 spans 13 amino acids. CDR3: CASSLSSVSEAFF. CDR3 nucleotides: TGTGCCAGCAGCTTAAGTTCAGTGTCTGAAGCTTTCTTT.

This clonotype was counted ten times or more. This chain links TRBV19 with TRBJ2-5; D remains unclear. CDR1 and CDR2 from the germline V gene are LNHDA and SQIVND (reference sequence). The CDR3 totals 13 residues. The ends were cut back, 7 bases at V and 3 bases at J, with 12 bases in the middle. This CDR3 is CASTPEGEETQYF. CDR3 bases: TGTGCCAGTACCCCTGAAGGTGAAGAGACCCAGTACTTC.

V usage is TRBV29-1 and J usage is TRBJ2-7; the match to TRBD1 covers 9 bases. This CDR3 has 13 amino acids. V lost 1 base, J lost 5 bases, and 3 bases stayed unmatched. Germline CDR1 and CDR2: SQVTM and ANQGSEA. The CDR3 loop reads CSVEGGQGDEQYF. CDR3 nucleotide sequence: TGCAGCGTTGAAGGGGGACAGGGCGACGAGCAGTACTTC.

The sample holds many counts of this clonotype. V and J are TRBV20-1 and TRBJ1-2; D is perhaps TRBD1 (5 bases). The ends were cut back, 0 bases at V and 6 bases at J, with 11 bases in the middle. The CDR3 contains 13 residues. Germline CDR1 reads DFQATT; CDR2 reads SNEGSKA (reference sequence). DNA of the CDR3: TGCAGTGCTAGAGATCTCAGGGATCATGGCTACACCTTC. Its translation is CSARDLRDHGYTF.

This clonotype has a count of ten or more. CDR3 region: CASSLQGQGAGELFF. Here the CDR3 DNA reads TGTGCCAGCAGCTTACAGGGACAGGGGGCCGGGGAGCTGTTTTTT. V is TRBV7-6 and J is TRBJ2-2; the match to TRBD1 covers 11 bases. J lost 6 bases, V lost 2 bases, and 2 bases had no gene match. The germline V gene has CDR1 SGHVS and CDR2 FNYEAQ. The CDR3 consists of 15 residues.

V usage is TRBV9 and J usage is TRBJ1-2, with 12 bases fitting TRBD1. The J segment lost 2 bases and the V segment lost 6 bases, leaving 5 bases of the junction unmatched. CDR3 length equals 15 residues. From germline, CDR1 is SGDLS and CDR2 YYNGEE. The CDR3 nucleotides are TGTGCCAGCAAATCTGGGACAGGGGGCAACTATGGCTACACCTTC. Its translation: CASKSGTGGNYGYTF.

The genes are TRBV2 and TRBJ2-5; either TRBD1 or TRBD2 may supply D (5 bases each). This CDR3 comprises 16 residues. Germline V gene lookup returns CDR1 SNHLY and CDR2 FYNNEI. V lost 8 bases and J 5 bases, leaving 24 bases between the germline ends. The CDR3, as DNA: TGTGCCAGCCCGGGCTCTCGGGGCATGCACGGGGAGACCCAGTACTTC. Translated, it gives CASPGSRGMHGETQYF.

This clonotype came up many times. V usage is TRBV9 and J usage is TRBJ2-7; a possible D gene is TRBD2 (6 bases). The CDR3 contains 14 residues. Germline values: CDR1 SGDLS, CDR2 YYNGEE. Trimming removed 2 bases at V and 2 bases at J, with 11 bases between. The CDR3 region is CASSVGDWTYEQYF. In DNA form, the CDR3 reads TGTGCCAGCAGCGTGGGGGACTGGACCTACGAGCAGTACTTC.